This T cell receptor beta chain was found in a study of post-analysis software for immune sequencing data. Study-wide results and limits: Compared against controls, patients with multiple sclerosis displayed significantly lower normalized Chao1 diversity. Relative to controls, patients had 4 or 5 TRBV segments at higher frequency, with TRBV5-6, TRBV5-1 and TRBV20-1 among these.

Details on this clonotype: The target antigen is unknown.

Trimming at V came to 5 bases and at J to 12 bases, leaving 15 bases not matched to a gene. This CDR3 comprises 15 residues. Germline V gene sequence: CDR1 MDHEN, CDR2 SYDVKM. Built from TCR beta cDNA, the libraries had unique molecular identifiers in them. TCRdb analysed the PCR reads with MiXCR anew, one entry per CDR3 protein. The table records about 760,000 distinct CDR3 sequences, about 32% of them present only once. This TCR was recovered from a girl aged 10 to 17 with multiple sclerosis. This sequence joins TRBV28 and TRBJ2-7; 11 bases align to TRBD2. Sample: blood. CDR3 in amino acids: CASSVTGTSGLWGYF. The CDR3 nucleotides are TGTGCCAGCAGTGTTACCGGGACTAGCGGCCTCTGGGGGTACTTC.